A selection of T cell receptor beta chains follows, all from one sample in a study of PD-L1 blockade in urothelial cancer. Assay: immunoSEQ multiplex PCR; the TCRdb copy retains only in-frame clones and omits some. The data contain some 53,000 clones, approximately 80% of them singletons. Sample: PBMCs, taken around atezolizumab (anti-PD-L1) treatment. These receptors were obtained from a man between 65 and 85 years old with urothelial cancer. CDR3s include the opening cysteine and the closing phenylalanine or tryptophan. A D gene is named only where the DNA matches it firmly. Expanded clones get a size class; other rows say once, few or many, or leave the size out.

j_gene,abundance,d_gene,v_gene,CDR3nt,CDR3aa
TRBJ1-1,-,-,TRBV30,TGTGCCTGGAGAACTCGGGGGGGAAACACTGAAGCTTTCTTT,CAWRTRGGNTEAFF
TRBJ2-4,-,-,TRBV5-1,TGCGCCAGCAGCTTGGGTGGGACTGGCGCCAAAAACATTCAGTACTTC,CASSLGGTGAKNIQYF
TRBJ1-2,-,-,TRBV6-1,TGTGCCAGCAGTGACTTGGGGCAGGGGATGAGGGCTAACTATGGCTACACCTTC,CASSDLGQGMRANYGYTF
TRBJ2-1,once,TRBD1,TRBV7-2,TGTGCCAGCAGCTTGGGACAGGAGCAGGGTGAGCAGTTCTTC,CASSLGQEQGEQFF
TRBJ1-1,few,-,TRBV10-3,TGTGCCATCAGTTCCCCTTTCGTAAGGGGCAGGGGTGAAGCTTTCTTT,CAISSPFVRGRGEAFF
TRBJ2-5,-,-,TRBV6-5,TGTGCCAGCTCAACCGGGCTAGCGCCGCTAGAGACCCAGTACTTC,CASSTGLAPLETQYF
TRBJ2-5,-,TRBD1,TRBV19,TGTGCCAGTAAAGCAGGGGGCCGAGAGACCCAGTACTTC,CASKAGGRETQYF
TRBJ2-7,-,-,TRBV7-4,TGTGCCAGCAGCCCTATGCACTACGAGCAGTACTTC,CASSPMHYEQYF
TRBJ2-3,-,TRBD1,TRBV5-5,TGTGCCAGCAGCCCTCGACAGGGGCGAGATACGCAGTATTTT,CASSPRQGRDTQYF
TRBJ1-3,few,-,TRBV11-2,TGTGCCAGCAGCTTAGTTGGCGGAAACACCATATATTTT,CASSLVGGNTIYF
TRBJ1-5,few,-,TRBV7-2,TGTGCCAGCAGCTTAGTGGGCACCACGCCGTATCAGCCCCAGCATTTT,CASSLVGTTPYQPQHF
TRBJ2-2,-,TRBD1,TRBV11-2,TGTGCCAGCAGCCCCGCAGACAGGGGCGCTGGCGGGGAGCTGTTTTTT,CASSPADRGAGGELFF
TRBJ2-1,-,-,TRBV7-3,TGTGCCAGCAGCTTAAACGCAGGGAAGGATGAGCAGTTCTTC,CASSLNAGKDEQFF
TRBJ2-1,-,-,TRBV6-5,TGTGCCAGCAGTTACTCTACAGGCCACCTATCCGAGCAGTTCTTC,CASSYSTGHLSEQFF
TRBJ2-6,once,-,TRBV30,TGTGCCTGGAGTGAGGACACATCCTTGCGATTGTCTGGGGCCAACGTCCTGACTTTC,CAWSEDTSLRLSGANVLTF
TRBJ1-1,-,TRBD1,TRBV7-2,TGTGCCAGCAGCTCAGTACAGGGGGCAACTGAAGCTTTCTTT,CASSSVQGATEAFF
TRBJ1-1,few,TRBD1,TRBV29-1,TGCAGCGTAGGACAGGGGGCGAGCACTGAAGCTTTCTTT,CSVGQGASTEAFF
TRBJ2-3,-,-,TRBV28,TGTGCCAGCAGTTTAGGAGGCACCCTCACGAGAGATACGCAGTATTTT,CASSLGGTLTRDTQYF
TRBJ1-5,-,TRBD1,TRBV5-6,TGTGCCAGCAGCTTCGGAGGACAGGGGGCAGGTCAGCCCCAGCATTTT,CASSFGGQGAGQPQHF
TRBJ1-1,once,-,TRBV7-2,TGTGCCAGCAGCTTTGCTAGATCTAAAGGCACTGAAGCTTTCTTT,CASSFARSKGTEAFF
TRBJ2-7,-,TRBD2,TRBV2,TGTGCCAGCAGACTCCGACTAGCGGGGACCTACGAGCAGTACTTC,CASRLRLAGTYEQYF
TRBJ1-5,-,-,TRBV29-1,TGCAGCGCTGGGCGGGACGGCCAGCCCCAGCATTTT,CSAGRDGQPQHF
TRBJ2-3,-,-,TRBV7-9,TGTGCCAGCAGCCCCAGGGATACGCAGTATTTT,CASSPRDTQYF
TRBJ1-6,-,TRBD1,TRBV5-6,TGTGCCAGCAGCTTGGGACAGGGTACCAACGCGGACTCACCCCTCCACTTT,CASSLGQGTNADSPLHF
TRBJ1-2,-,-,TRBV25-1,TGTGCCAGCAGTGAGGGAACAGGGCGAGGCTATGGCTACACCTTC,CASSEGTGRGYGYTF
TRBJ2-1,-,-,TRBV30,TGTGCCTGGACAGCGAGCTCCTACAATGAGCAGTTCTTC,CAWTASSYNEQFF
TRBJ2-7,few,-,TRBV2,TGTGCCAGCAGTCCTGGACAGACCCTAACCTACGAGCAGTACTTC,CASSPGQTLTYEQYF
TRBJ2-7,-,TRBD2,TRBV19,TGTGCCAGTAGTATTGGGGGACTAGCGGGAAACGAGCAGTACTTC,CASSIGGLAGNEQYF
TRBJ2-2,-,-,TRBV11-3,TGTGCCAGCAGCTTAAGGTTGCGGGGGCCCAACACCGGGGAGCTGTTTTTT,CASSLRLRGPNTGELFF
TRBJ1-5,-,TRBD1,TRBV28,TGTGCCAGCAGTTTTCCCGGGACAGGGGCCAATCAGCCCCAGCATTTT,CASSFPGTGANQPQHF
TRBJ2-6,-,-,TRBV5-6,TGTGCCAGCAGCATCACTGGGGCCAACGTCCTGACTTTC,CASSITGANVLTF
TRBJ1-2,-,TRBD1,TRBV6-5,TGTGCCAGCACCCAGACCGGGACAGGATGGTGGGGCTACACCTTC,CASTQTGTGWWGYTF
TRBJ2-2,-,TRBD1,TRBV10-3,TGTGCCATCAGTGAGACTACAGGGGGCTGGGGCACCGGGGAGCTGTTTTTT,CAISETTGGWGTGELFF
TRBJ1-3,-,-,TRBV30,TGTGCCTGGGCGGGGAACTCTGGAAACACCATATATTTT,CAWAGNSGNTIYF
TRBJ2-7,-,TRBD2,TRBV12-5,TGTGCTAGTTTGCCCTCAGCGGGAGTATACGAGCAGTACTTC,CASLPSAGVYEQYF
TRBJ1-3,once,-,TRBV2,TGTGCCAGCAGTGAAGCGCGCGGGTTCGGAAACACCATATATTTT,CASSEARGFGNTIYF
TRBJ2-7,few,TRBD1,TRBV10-3,TGTGCCATCAGTGGGGACAGGATGGGCTCTACCTACGAGCAGTACTTC,CAISGDRMGSTYEQYF
TRBJ2-7,-,TRBD1,TRBV11-3,TGTGCCAGCAGCGGACAGGGGAGCTCCTACGAGCAGTACTTC,CASSGQGSSYEQYF
TRBJ2-7,-,TRBD1,TRBV11-2,TGTGCCAGCAGCTTAGACGCGGGACAGGGGGCTAATTTTATAACCTACGAGCAGTACTTC,CASSLDAGQGANFITYEQYF
TRBJ1-3,-,-,TRBV9,TGTGCCAGCAGCGTAGACATGTCTGGAAACACCATATATTTT,CASSVDMSGNTIYF
TRBJ1-3,-,TRBD1,TRBV4-1,TGCGCCAGCAGCCAATCCCGGGACAGGGGGCCCGGAAACACCATATATTTT,CASSQSRDRGPGNTIYF
TRBJ2-3,-,-,TRBV4-1,TGCGCCAGCAGCCAAGGTACACTAGCAGATTTAACAGATACGCAGTATTTT,CASSQGTLADLTDTQYF
TRBJ2-3,-,-,TRBV7-2,TGTGCCAGCAGCCCCGGAGTGACAGATACGCAGTATTTT,CASSPGVTDTQYF
TRBJ2-2,few,TRBD2,TRBV18,TGTGCCAGCTCTCCACGGACTAGCGGGAACACCGGGGAGCTGTTTTTT,CASSPRTSGNTGELFF
TRBJ2-5,-,TRBD1,TRBV10-3,TGTGCCATCAGTGAGACTATCTTCGGGACAGAGAACCAAGAGACCCAGTACTTC,CAISETIFGTENQETQYF
TRBJ1-4,-,-,TRBV2,TGTGCCAGCAGCGAAGAACCTTTCGCGGAAAAACTGTTTTTT,CASSEEPFAEKLFF
TRBJ1-5,-,-,TRBV28,TGTGCCAGCAGTCGTACCGACAGGATTCGGCCCCAGCATTTT,CASSRTDRIRPQHF